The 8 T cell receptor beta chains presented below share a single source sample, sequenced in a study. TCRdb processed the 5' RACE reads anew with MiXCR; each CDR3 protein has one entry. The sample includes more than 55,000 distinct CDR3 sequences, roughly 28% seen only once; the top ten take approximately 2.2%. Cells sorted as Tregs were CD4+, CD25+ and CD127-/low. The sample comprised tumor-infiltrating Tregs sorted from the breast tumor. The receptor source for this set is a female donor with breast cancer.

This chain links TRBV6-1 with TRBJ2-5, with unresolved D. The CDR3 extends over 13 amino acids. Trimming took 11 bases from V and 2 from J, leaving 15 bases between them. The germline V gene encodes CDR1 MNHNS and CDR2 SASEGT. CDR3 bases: TGTGCCGGAGCAGGCACTTATCAAGAGACCCAGTACTTC. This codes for CAGAGTYQETQYF.

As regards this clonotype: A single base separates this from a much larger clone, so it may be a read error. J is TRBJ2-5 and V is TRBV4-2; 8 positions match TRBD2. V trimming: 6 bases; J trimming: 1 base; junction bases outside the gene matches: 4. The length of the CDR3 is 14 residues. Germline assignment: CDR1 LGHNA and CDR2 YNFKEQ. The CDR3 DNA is TGTGCCAGCAGACGGGGGGGTTCCCAAGAGACCCAGTACTTC. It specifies CASRRGGSQETQYF.

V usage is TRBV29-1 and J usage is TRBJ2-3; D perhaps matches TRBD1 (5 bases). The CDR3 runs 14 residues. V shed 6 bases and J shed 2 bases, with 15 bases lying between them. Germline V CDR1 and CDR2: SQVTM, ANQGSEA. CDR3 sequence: CSVGQGTITDTQYF. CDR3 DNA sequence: TGCAGCGTCGGTCAGGGTACTATCACAGATACGCAGTATTTT.

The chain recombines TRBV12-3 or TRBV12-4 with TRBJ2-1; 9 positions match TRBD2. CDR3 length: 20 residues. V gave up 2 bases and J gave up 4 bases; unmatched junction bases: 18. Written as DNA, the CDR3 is TGTGCCAGCAGTTTAATTCATGGTTTGAATAGCGGGAGTCGGTACAATGAGCAGTTCTTC. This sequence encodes CASSLIHGLNSGSRYNEQFF.

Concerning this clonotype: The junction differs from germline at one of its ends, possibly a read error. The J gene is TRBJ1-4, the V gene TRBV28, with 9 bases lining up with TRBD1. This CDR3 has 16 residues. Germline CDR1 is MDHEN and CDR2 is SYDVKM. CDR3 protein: CASSFLQGAANEKLFF. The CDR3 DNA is TGCGCCAGCAGTTTCCTACAGGGGGCAGCTAATGAAAAACTGTTTTTT.

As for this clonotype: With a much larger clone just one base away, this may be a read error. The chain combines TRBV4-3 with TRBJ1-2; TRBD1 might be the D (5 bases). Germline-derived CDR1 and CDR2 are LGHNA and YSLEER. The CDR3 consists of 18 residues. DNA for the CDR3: TGCGCCAGCAGCCAAAACCACGACCGGGGGAAGTCTAACTATGGCAACACCTTC. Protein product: CASSQNHDRGKSNYGNTF.

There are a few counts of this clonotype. CDR3 sequence: CASRVETVNTEAFF. CDR3 nucleotide sequence: TGCGCCAGCAGGGTTGAAACAGTGAACACTGAAGCTTTCTTT. V and J are TRBV5-1 and TRBJ1-1; D call uncertain. The CDR3 loop spans 14 amino acids. V dropped 5 bases and J dropped 0 bases, with 11 bases sitting between them. Germline V gene lookup returns CDR1 SGHRS and CDR2 YFSETQ.

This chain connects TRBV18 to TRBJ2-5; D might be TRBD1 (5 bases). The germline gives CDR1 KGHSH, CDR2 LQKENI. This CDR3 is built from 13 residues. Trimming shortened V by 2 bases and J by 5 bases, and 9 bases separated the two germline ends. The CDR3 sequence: CASSPGPGETQYF. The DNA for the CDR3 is TGTGCCAGCTCACCAGGCCCAGGGGAGACCCAGTACTTC.